Listed below are T cell receptor beta chains from one sample, sequenced in a study of regulatory T cells in long-lasting Graves disease. One entry per CDR3 protein, called by TCRdb with MiXCR from the multiplex PCR reads. The sample yields 400,000 to 500,000 distinct CDR3 sequences, roughly 17% seen once. These sequences were also reported in another study, on T cells in Graves' hyperthyroidism and ophthalmopathy.

Sequenced material: peripheral blood mononuclear cells (PBMCs), taken at new diagnosis, from a patient treated with antithyroid drugs. The receptors here all came from a woman in her twenties or thirties with Graves disease. CDR3s include the opening cysteine and the closing phenylalanine or tryptophan.

j_call: TRBJ1-1; v_call: TRBV28; cdr3_aa: CASSPWTEEAFF
j_call: TRBJ1-1; v_call: TRBV7-3; cdr3_aa: CASSLKYGAATEAFF
j_call: TRBJ1-1; v_call: TRBV2; cdr3_aa: CASSVAGRYTEAFF
j_call: TRBJ2-5; v_call: TRBV28; cdr3_aa: CANSRAGQGRRTQYF
j_call: TRBJ2-3; v_call: TRBV27; cdr3_aa: CASSLSLLAGPSTDTQYF
j_call: TRBJ1-1; v_call: TRBV6-1; cdr3_aa: CASIRDLMNTEAFF
j_call: TRBJ1-5; v_call: TRBV28; cdr3_aa: CASSLGPRDTYGF
j_call: TRBJ2-1; v_call: TRBV29-1; cdr3_aa: CSVTTAYNEQFF
j_call: TRBJ2-3; v_call: TRBV28; cdr3_aa: CASSLSPGLAGGYSDTQYF
j_call: TRBJ2-7; v_call: TRBV27; cdr3_aa: CASSLQAGGYSYEQYF
j_call: TRBJ2-1; v_call: TRBV7-9; cdr3_aa: CASSDTGTGTYNEQFF
j_call: TRBJ1-5; v_call: TRBV18; cdr3_aa: CASSPDSPGTGGPQHF
j_call: TRBJ1-6; v_call: TRBV5-1; cdr3_aa: CASSQGVTTGVDSPLHF
j_call: TRBJ1-5; v_call: TRBV7-2; cdr3_aa: CASSYSAGRSVNQPQHF
j_call: TRBJ2-6; v_call: TRBV12-3/TRBV12-4; cdr3_aa: CASSFGEDSFSGANVLTF
j_call: TRBJ2-2; v_call: TRBV27; cdr3_aa: CASSVTAYTGELFF
j_call: TRBJ2-7; v_call: TRBV14; cdr3_aa: CASSQTQPGQKLSYEQYF
j_call: TRBJ2-7; v_call: TRBV5-1; cdr3_aa: CASSTIGRYEQYF
j_call: TRBJ2-3; v_call: TRBV7-9; cdr3_aa: CASPLTGVGTDTQYF
j_call: TRBJ2-1; v_call: TRBV11-2; cdr3_aa: CASSFWGERNEQFF
j_call: TRBJ2-5; v_call: TRBV4-2; cdr3_aa: CASSQDLGRGRTQYF
j_call: TRBJ2-1; v_call: TRBV20-1; cdr3_aa: CSAKGSGSSYNEQFF
j_call: TRBJ1-5; v_call: TRBV30; cdr3_aa: CAWSEGGLQPQHF
j_call: TRBJ1-2; v_call: TRBV9; cdr3_aa: CASSGNRPGTIYYGYTF
j_call: TRBJ2-2; v_call: TRBV7-7; cdr3_aa: CASSFSSGTGELFF
j_call: TRBJ2-3; v_call: TRBV11-2; cdr3_aa: CASSWGYFRMGSTDTQYF
j_call: TRBJ2-7; v_call: TRBV6-2/TRBV6-3; cdr3_aa: CASGPRGDEQYF
j_call: TRBJ1-6; v_call: TRBV28; cdr3_aa: CASGGGGREAPLHF
j_call: TRBJ2-3; v_call: TRBV20-1; cdr3_aa: CSARDPSGRKEAGDTQYF
j_call: TRBJ1-2; v_call: TRBV12-5; cdr3_aa: CASGLVPIYGYTF
j_call: TRBJ2-1; v_call: TRBV9; cdr3_aa: CASSSTFWTSGRDEQFF
j_call: TRBJ2-3; v_call: TRBV28; cdr3_aa: CASGADSGLDTQYF
j_call: TRBJ1-3; v_call: TRBV28; cdr3_aa: CASSRLFSGNTIYF